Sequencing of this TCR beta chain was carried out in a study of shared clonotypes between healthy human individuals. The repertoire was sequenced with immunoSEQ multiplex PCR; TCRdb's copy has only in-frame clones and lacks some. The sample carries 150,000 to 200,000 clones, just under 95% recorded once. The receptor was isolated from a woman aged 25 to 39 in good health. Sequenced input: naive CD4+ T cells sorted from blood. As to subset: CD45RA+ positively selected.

The CDR3 DNA sequence: TGTGCCAGCACACCCCGGGTGGGGGGGATCCACGAGCAGTACTTC. Translation gives CASTPRVGGIHEQYF. The chain links TRBV7-9 to TRBJ2-7; 7 nucleotides match TRBD2. Germline CDR1 is SEHNR and CDR2 is FQNEAQ (reference sequence). The CDR3 contains 15 residues. V lost 7 bases, J lost 5 bases, and 14 bases stayed unmatched.